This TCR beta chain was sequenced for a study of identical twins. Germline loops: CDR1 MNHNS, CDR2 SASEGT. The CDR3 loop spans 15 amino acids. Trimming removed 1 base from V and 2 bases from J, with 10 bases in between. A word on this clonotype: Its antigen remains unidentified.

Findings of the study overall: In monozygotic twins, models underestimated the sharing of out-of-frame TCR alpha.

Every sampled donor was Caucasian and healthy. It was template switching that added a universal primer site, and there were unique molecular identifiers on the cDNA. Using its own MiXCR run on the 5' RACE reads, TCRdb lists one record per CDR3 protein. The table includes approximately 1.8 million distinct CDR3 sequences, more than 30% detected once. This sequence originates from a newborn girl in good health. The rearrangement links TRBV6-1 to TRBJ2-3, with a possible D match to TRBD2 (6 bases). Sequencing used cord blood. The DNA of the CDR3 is TGTGCCAGCAGTGAAGTTGGGGGGACCACAGATACGCAGTATTTT. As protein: CASSEVGGTTDTQYF.